A selection of T cell receptor beta chains follows, all from one sample in a study of blood T cell repertoires in COVID-19. Profiling relied on immunoSEQ multiplex PCR, and the TCRdb table lists in-frame clones only, not all of them. This sample has under 250,000 clones, with over 75% found just once. Material: peripheral blood. All receptors derive from a man in his forties or fifties with COVID-19, enrolled during active disease. The CDR3 runs from the conserved cysteine through the conserved F or W. A D gene is named only where the DNA matches it firmly. A row's size may be missing; if present it is once, few, many or a size class.

j_call clone_size v_call d_call cdr3_aa cdr3_nt
TRBJ2-5 . TRBV5-1 TRBD2 CASSEQTSGSGETQYF TGCGCCAGCAGCGAACAGACTAGCGGGAGTGGGGAGACCCAGTACTTC
TRBJ1-6 . TRBV28 TRBD1 CASSPSDRENSPLHF TGTGCCAGCAGTCCCTCGGACAGGGAGAATTCACCCCTCCACTTT
TRBJ2-5 once TRBV7-9 . CASSLVPAGRIETQYF TGTGCCAGCAGCTTAGTCCCCGCAGGGAGGATAGAGACCCAGTACTTC
TRBJ1-4 . TRBV7-8 . CASSLGQSNEKLFF TGTGCCAGCAGCTTAGGACAGTCCAATGAAAAACTGTTTTTT
TRBJ2-7 . TRBV7-9 TRBD1 CASSLVPGQYDEQYF TGTGCCAGCAGCTTAGTGCCGGGACAGTACGACGAGCAGTACTTC
TRBJ1-6 few TRBV3-1/TRBV3-2 . CASSQGGPLHF TGTGCCAGCAGCCAAGGCGGGCCCCTCCACTTT
TRBJ2-1 . TRBV2 TRBD1 CASSEDRGKFF TGTGCCAGCAGCGAAGACAGGGGGAAGTTCTTC
TRBJ2-3 once TRBV9 TRBD2 CASSLTSGRVPDTQYF TGTGCCAGCAGCCTTACTAGCGGGAGGGTCCCAGATACGCAGTATTTT
TRBJ2-7 . TRBV27 . CASSLLGTYSYEQYF TGTGCCAGCAGTTTATTAGGGACATACTCCTACGAGCAGTACTTC
TRBJ2-2 . TRBV3-1/TRBV3-2 . CASSQGGAGELFF TGTGCCAGCAGCCAAGGGGGGGCCGGGGAGCTGTTTTTT
TRBJ2-2 few TRBV10-1 TRBD2 CASQRSGIPPGELFF TGCGCCAGCCAACGAAGCGGGATCCCCCCCGGGGAGCTGTTTTTT
TRBJ1-1 . TRBV5-8 . CASSLRAQNTEAFF TGTGCCAGCAGCCTGCGGGCCCAGAACACTGAAGCTTTCTTT
TRBJ2-7 . TRBV28 . CASSSSQDLVQYF TGTGCCAGCAGTTCGTCCCAGGATTTAGTGCAGTACTTC
TRBJ2-2 . TRBV3-1/TRBV3-2 . CASSQETGLRKDGELFF TGTGCCAGCAGCCAAGAAACAGGGTTGAGGAAGGACGGGGAGCTGTTTTTT
TRBJ2-5 . TRBV10-3 . CAINDARTQETQYF TGTGCCATCAATGATGCGAGAACCCAAGAGACCCAGTACTTC
TRBJ1-1 . TRBV7-2 TRBD1 CAVRQGANTEAFF TGTGCCGTACGACAGGGGGCTAACACTGAAGCTTTCTTT
TRBJ2-7 . TRBV2 TRBD1 CASTPSGQGGQYF TGTGCCAGCACCCCGTCGGGACAGGGCGGGCAGTACTTC
TRBJ2-1 . TRBV7-9 TRBD2 CASSLGGGGAWEQFF TGTGCCAGCAGCTTAGGGGGCGGGGGGGCCTGGGAGCAGTTCTTC
TRBJ2-3 . TRBV5-1 TRBD2 CASSAGTSGVIGTDTQYF TGCGCCAGCAGCGCCGGGACTAGCGGGGTGATCGGCACAGATACGCAGTATTTT
TRBJ1-5 . TRBV19 TRBD1 CASSKKTGDQTRNQPQHF TGTGCCAGTAGTAAGAAAACAGGGGACCAAACTCGCAATCAGCCCCAGCATTTT
TRBJ2-1 . TRBV5-4 . CASSLSGQNTYNEQFF TGTGCCAGCAGCTTGAGCGGACAGAATACCTACAATGAGCAGTTCTTC
TRBJ2-5 . TRBV28 TRBD1 CASSLGQGQETQYF TGTGCCAGCAGTTTAGGACAGGGGCAAGAGACCCAGTACTTC
TRBJ2-1 . TRBV19 TRBD2 CASSGGLAVYNEQFF TGTGCCAGTAGTGGCGGACTAGCGGTTTACAATGAGCAGTTCTTC
TRBJ2-6 few TRBV7-9 TRBD1 CASSQGPRDRPFGANVLTF TGTGCCAGCAGCCAGGGCCCCCGGGACAGACCTTTCGGGGCCAACGTCCTGACTTTC
TRBJ2-7 . TRBV6-1 TRBD1 CASSEKDRTRSYEQYF TGTGCCAGCAGCGAAAAGGACAGGACAAGATCCTACGAGCAGTACTTC
TRBJ1-6 . TRBV20-1 TRBD1 CSASPGTGPTNSPLHF TGCAGTGCTAGTCCCGGGACAGGGCCCACAAATTCACCCCTCCACTTT
TRBJ1-5 . TRBV7-8 . CASRQGGLQSNQPQHF TGTGCCAGCAGACAAGGGGGATTACAGAGCAATCAGCCCCAGCATTTT
TRBJ2-1 . TRBV5-6 . CASSSPLEEENEQFF TGTGCCAGCAGCTCGCCGCTTGAGGAGGAGAATGAGCAGTTCTTC
TRBJ2-1 . TRBV28 TRBD1 CASNRDRGPYNEQFF TGTGCCAGCAATAGGGACAGGGGTCCTTACAATGAGCAGTTCTTC
TRBJ2-7 once TRBV18 TRBD1 CASSPGTGREQYF TGTGCCAGCTCACCAGGGACAGGGCGCGAGCAGTACTTC
TRBJ2-3 . TRBV24-1 . CATKGVDTQYF TGTGCCACAAAAGGGGTAGATACGCAGTATTTT
TRBJ1-1 . TRBV12-3/TRBV12-4 . CASSLGTTEAFF TGTGCCAGCAGTTTAGGAACTACTGAAGCTTTCTTT
TRBJ2-1 . TRBV7-2 . CASSPGTFSNEQFF TGTGCCAGCAGTCCCGGGACATTCTCCAATGAGCAGTTCTTC
TRBJ2-5 . TRBV30 . CAWSVRRGETQYF TGTGCCTGGAGTGTGCGTAGGGGAGAGACCCAGTACTTC
TRBJ2-5 once TRBV5-1 TRBD2 CASSYAGTSVPTVETQYF TGCGCCAGCAGTTACGCCGGGACTAGCGTTCCGACGGTTGAGACCCAGTACTTC
TRBJ2-7 once TRBV7-2 TRBD2 CASSQDTSVGQQYF TGTGCCAGCAGCCAAGACACTAGCGTCGGGCAACAGTACTTC
TRBJ2-1 . TRBV10-1 TRBD2 CASSEGGGYNEQFF TGCGCCAGCAGTGAGGGGGGGGGATACAATGAGCAGTTCTTC
TRBJ2-7 . TRBV5-1 . CASSFGQGGRYEQYF TGCGCCAGCAGCTTCGGACAGGGAGGGCGGTACGAGCAGTACTTC
TRBJ2-1 . TRBV7-8 TRBD2 CASSLGTGTSGYNEQFF TGTGCCAGCAGCCTAGGAACCGGGACTAGCGGCTACAATGAGCAGTTCTTC
TRBJ1-6 . TRBV3-1/TRBV3-2 . CASSQTGRSNSPLHF TGTGCCAGCAGCCAAACAGGACGGTCCAATTCACCCCTCCACTTT
TRBJ2-1 . TRBV14 . CASSQEPQRGHNEQFF TGTGCCAGCAGCCAAGAACCCCAAAGAGGGCACAATGAGCAGTTCTTC